This T cell receptor (beta chain) was found in a study of shared clonotypes between healthy human individuals. Study-level points and caveats: Clonotypes not shared had lower generation probabilities than those common to all four donors.

CDR3 length: 15 residues. J gave up 0 bases and V 5 bases, and 5 bases lay outside the gene matches. Germline V gives CDR1 SGHTA, CDR2 FQGNSA. Using immunoSEQ multiplex PCR, the repertoire was profiled, and TCRdb retains in-frame clones only, with some absent. In the table there are 1,100,000 or so clones, 70% to 80% of which are singletons. On this clone itself: Its matching antigen is unknown.

The sample was memory CD4+ T cells from PBMCs. Subset: CD45RA-negative fraction. J is TRBJ1-1 and V is TRBV7-2; TRBD1 aligns across 8 bases. The TCR was taken from a man between 18 and 29 years old in good health. Some clones in this sample may be carry-over from other donors' samples. For the CDR3, the DNA is TGTGCCAGCAGCCGGACAGGGTCGGTGAACACTGAAGCTTTCTTT. It encodes CASSRTGSVNTEAFF. Complete variable domain (other parts from reference TRBV7-2 and TRBJ1-1): GAGVSQSPSNKVTEKGKDVELRCDPISGHTALYWYRQSLGQGLEFLIYFQGNSAPDKSGLPSDRFSAERTGGSVSTLTIQRTQQEDSAVYLCASSRTGSVNTEAFFGQGTRLTVV.